Below, 5 T cell receptor beta chains from the same sample are listed, as sequenced in a study of long-term antiretroviral therapy in people with HIV. Samples were assayed with immunoSEQ v3.0 at survey level. Produced via immunoSEQ multiplex PCR; TCRdb's table is partial and in-frame only. Among roughly 34,000 clones, 94% were seen once, and the ten largest hold approximately 3.7%. The sequenced sample was unsorted PBMCs, obtained 5.1 years after starting antiretroviral therapy. These TCRs come from a woman in her forties or fifties with HIV.

The rearrangement joins TRBV15 to TRBJ1-2; D remains unclear. The germline V and J ends were trimmed by 0 bases and 5 bases, with 10 bases remaining between them. In germline, CDR1 is LNHNV, CDR2 YYDKDF (reference sequence). This CDR3 has 14 amino acids. CDR3 sequence reads: CATSRDTELYGYTF. For the CDR3, the DNA is TGTGCCACCAGCAGAGATACGGAATTATATGGCTACACCTTC.

In DNA, the CDR3 is TGCGCCAGCAGCTCGACGGACTCTGGAAACACCATATATTTT. It specifies CASSSTDSGNTIYF. This chain joins TRBV5-1 and TRBJ1-3; D not resolved. The germline V gene has CDR1 SGHRS and CDR2 YFSETQ. This CDR3 contains 14 residues. Trimming removed 3 bases from V and 0 bases from J, with 7 bases in between. Using reference TRBV5-1 and TRBJ1-3 for the parts outside the CDR3, the full variable domain is KAGVTQTPRYLIKTRGQQVTLSCSPISGHRSVSWYQQTPGQGLQFLFEYFSETQRNKGNFPGRFSGRQFSNSRSEMNVSTLELGDSALYLCASSSTDSGNTIYFGEGSWLTVV.

The gene calls are TRBV9 and TRBJ2-2, with D perhaps matching TRBD1 (5 bases). Germline loops: CDR1 SGDLS, CDR2 YYNGEE. V was cut by 2 bases and J by 8 bases, with 16 bases left in between. This CDR3 is 15 amino acids long. CDR3 DNA sequence: TGTGCCAGCAGCGTCCTCCAGGTCCAGGGTGGGGAGCTGTTTTTT. This codes for CASSVLQVQGGELFF.

The chain uses TRBV7-2 and TRBJ1-3, with 7 bases matching TRBD1. The V gene end was trimmed by 4 bases and the J gene end by 4 bases; junction bases not matched to a gene: 4. Germline lookup yields CDR1 SGHTA and CDR2 FQGNSA. CDR3 length: 14 residues. Here the CDR3 DNA reads TGTGCCAGCAGCTGGGACAGAGGGGGAAACACCATATATTTT. It is translated as CASSWDRGGNTIYF.

The V and J genes are TRBV5-1 and TRBJ2-3, with D perhaps matching TRBD1 (6 bases). Germline V lookup: CDR1 SGHRS, CDR2 YFSETQ. Between the trimmed V and J ends, which lost 0 bases and 0 bases, there was a span of 14 bases. CDR3 length equals 17 residues. CDR3 sequence: CASSLAPGAYSTDTQYF. The CDR3 DNA is TGCGCCAGCAGCTTGGCGCCAGGGGCATATAGCACAGATACGCAGTATTTT.